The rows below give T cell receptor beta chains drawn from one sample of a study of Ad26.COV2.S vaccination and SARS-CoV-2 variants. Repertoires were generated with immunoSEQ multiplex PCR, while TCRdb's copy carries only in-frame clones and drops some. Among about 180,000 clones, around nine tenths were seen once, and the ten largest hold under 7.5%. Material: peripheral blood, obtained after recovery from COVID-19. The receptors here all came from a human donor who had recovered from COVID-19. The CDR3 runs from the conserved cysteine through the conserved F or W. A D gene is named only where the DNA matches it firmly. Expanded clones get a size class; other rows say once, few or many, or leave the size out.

CDR3: CASAPRGNSPLHF; DNA: TGTGCCAGCGCCCCCAGGGGTAATTCACCCCTCCACTTT; J: TRBJ1-6; D: -; V: TRBV12-3/TRBV12-4; size: -
CDR3: CATNSRDRGFEAFF; DNA: TGTGCCACCAATTCCCGGGACAGGGGTTTTGAAGCTTTCTTT; J: TRBJ1-1; D: TRBD1; V: TRBV28; size: -
CDR3: CASSHTGTSGTDTQYF; DNA: TGCGCCAGCAGCCATACCGGGACTAGCGGAACAGATACGCAGTATTTT; J: TRBJ2-3; D: TRBD2; V: TRBV4-1; size: -
CDR3: CASSLRQGSEAFF; DNA: TGTGCCAGCAGTCTAAGACAGGGCTCTGAAGCTTTCTTT; J: TRBJ1-1; D: TRBD1; V: TRBV12-3/TRBV12-4; size: few
CDR3: CASRTTGDQPQHF; DNA: TGTGCCAGCAGGACTACGGGTGATCAGCCCCAGCATTTT; J: TRBJ1-5; D: -; V: TRBV6-5; size: -
CDR3: CATSDAGTANTGELFF; DNA: TGTGCCACCAGTGACGCGGGGACAGCAAACACCGGGGAGCTGTTTTTT; J: TRBJ2-2; D: -; V: TRBV24-1; size: -
CDR3: CASSPPDRTNTEAFF; DNA: TGTGCCAGCAGCCCTCCGGACAGGACGAACACTGAAGCTTTCTTT; J: TRBJ1-1; D: TRBD1; V: TRBV11-2; size: once
CDR3: CASSPVWDSKETQYF; DNA: TGTGCCAGCTCACCAGTGTGGGACTCAAAAGAGACCCAGTACTTC; J: TRBJ2-5; D: -; V: TRBV18; size: -
CDR3: CASSHGILKVQFF; DNA: TGTGCCAGCAGCCATGGGATTCTAAAGGTGCAGTTCTTC; J: TRBJ2-1; D: -; V: TRBV3-1/TRBV3-2; size: -
CDR3: CASSEDHRGFMNTEAFF; DNA: TGTGCCAGCAGTGAAGACCACAGGGGGTTTATGAACACTGAAGCTTTCTTT; J: TRBJ1-1; D: TRBD1; V: TRBV6-1; size: -
CDR3: CASSLVGQVNTGELFF; DNA: TGCGCCAGCAGCTTGGTAGGGCAGGTGAACACCGGGGAGCTGTTTTTT; J: TRBJ2-2; D: -; V: TRBV5-1; size: -
CDR3: CASSPTSGGATKNIQYF; DNA: TGTGCCAGCAGCCCAACTAGCGGGGGGGCAACCAAAAACATTCAGTACTTC; J: TRBJ2-4; D: TRBD2; V: TRBV2; size: -
CDR3: CASSQTQLTEAFF; DNA: TGCGCCAGCAGCCAAACACAGTTAACTGAAGCTTTCTTT; J: TRBJ1-1; D: -; V: TRBV5-1; size: -
CDR3: CASSRGTAGHLNEQFF; DNA: TGTGCCAGCTCGAGAGGGACTGCGGGACATCTGAATGAGCAGTTCTTC; J: TRBJ2-1; D: -; V: TRBV27; size: -
CDR3: CASSLAREYGYTF; DNA: TGTGCCAGTAGCCTAGCCAGGGAATATGGCTACACCTTC; J: TRBJ1-2; D: -; V: TRBV19; size: -
CDR3: CASSFGQGKSNEQFF; DNA: TGTGCCAGCAGCTTTGGACAGGGAAAGAGCAATGAGCAGTTCTTC; J: TRBJ2-1; D: TRBD1; V: TRBV13; size: -
CDR3: CASSQALTSGGRNEQFF; DNA: TGTGCCAGCAGCCAAGCCCTAACTAGCGGGGGTCGCAATGAGCAGTTCTTC; J: TRBJ2-1; D: TRBD2; V: TRBV3-1/TRBV3-2; size: -
CDR3: CASSPRDSYGYTF; DNA: TGTGCCAGCTCACCTCGGGACAGCTATGGCTACACCTTC; J: TRBJ1-2; D: TRBD1; V: TRBV18; size: -
CDR3: CSAWEDYEQYF; DNA: TGCAGTGCTTGGGAAGACTACGAGCAGTACTTC; J: TRBJ2-7; D: -; V: TRBV20-1; size: once
CDR3: CASSLGAGGREAFF; DNA: TGCGCCAGCAGCTTGGGAGCAGGGGGGAGGGAAGCTTTCTTT; J: TRBJ1-1; D: TRBD1; V: TRBV5-1; size: -
CDR3: CASTGTGNTEAFF; DNA: TGTGCCAGCACCGGAACAGGGAACACTGAAGCTTTCTTT; J: TRBJ1-1; D: -; V: TRBV2; size: -
CDR3: CASSLGQGNTDTQYF; DNA: TGTGCCAGCAGCTTAGGACAGGGAAACACAGATACGCAGTATTTT; J: TRBJ2-3; D: TRBD1; V: TRBV5-8; size: once
CDR3: CASSLAQLSDTQYF; DNA: TGTGCCAGCAGCTTAGCACAGCTATCAGATACGCAGTATTTT; J: TRBJ2-3; D: -; V: TRBV7-9; size: -
CDR3: CASSSPVGNTEAFF; DNA: TGTGCCAGCAGCTCCCCGGTGGGGAACACTGAAGCTTTCTTT; J: TRBJ1-1; D: -; V: TRBV7-2; size: -
CDR3: CASKGGLAGGPYNEQFF; DNA: TGTGCCAGCAAAGGCGGACTAGCGGGAGGACCTTACAATGAGCAGTTCTTC; J: TRBJ2-1; D: TRBD2; V: TRBV2; size: -
CDR3: CSVALPEGELFF; DNA: TGCAGCGTCGCACTTCCCGAGGGGGAGCTGTTTTTT; J: TRBJ2-2; D: -; V: TRBV29-1; size: few
CDR3: CASQTGASNTGELFF; DNA: TGTGCCAGCCAGACAGGCGCATCGAACACCGGGGAGCTGTTTTTT; J: TRBJ2-2; D: -; V: TRBV2; size: once
CDR3: CASSPRPGIDTGELFF; DNA: TGTGCCAGCAGCCCTAGGCCGGGGATCGACACCGGGGAGCTGTTTTTT; J: TRBJ2-2; D: -; V: TRBV3-1/TRBV3-2; size: -
CDR3: CASRLSGGPNNEQFF; DNA: TGTGCCAGCAGGCTAAGCGGGGGACCTAACAATGAGCAGTTCTTC; J: TRBJ2-1; D: TRBD2; V: TRBV7-3; size: once
CDR3: CASSGWLAGVNTGELFF; DNA: TGCGCCAGCAGTGGATGGCTAGCGGGAGTAAACACCGGGGAGCTGTTTTTT; J: TRBJ2-2; D: TRBD2; V: TRBV10-1; size: -
CDR3: CASSHTDRGRGSSGELFF; DNA: TGTGCCAGCTCACATACGGACCGGGGGCGCGGGTCTTCCGGGGAGCTGTTTTTT; J: TRBJ2-2; D: -; V: TRBV18; size: -
CDR3: CSAHGGKGGYTF; DNA: TGCAGCGCTCATGGGGGCAAGGGCGGCTACACCTTC; J: TRBJ1-2; D: -; V: TRBV29-1; size: -
CDR3: CASSLAGSSDGYTF; DNA: TGTGCCAGCAGCTTAGCTGGATCTTCTGACGGCTACACCTTC; J: TRBJ1-2; D: -; V: TRBV7-9; size: once
CDR3: CAWSGGGSGANVLTF; DNA: TGTGCCTGGAGTGGCGGGGGCTCTGGGGCCAACGTCCTGACTTTC; J: TRBJ2-6; D: TRBD2; V: TRBV30; size: -
CDR3: CASSVRGQGSTDTQYF; DNA: TGTGCCAGCAGCGTAAGAGGGCAGGGGAGCACAGATACGCAGTATTTT; J: TRBJ2-3; D: -; V: TRBV9; size: -
CDR3: CASSTGTARNQPQHF; DNA: TGTGCCAGTAGTACCGGGACCGCAAGGAATCAGCCCCAGCATTTT; J: TRBJ1-5; D: -; V: TRBV19; size: -
CDR3: CASTLDRRTMNTEAFF; DNA: TGTGCCAGCACCCTAGACAGGCGCACTATGAACACTGAAGCTTTCTTT; J: TRBJ1-1; D: -; V: TRBV7-6; size: -
CDR3: CASSDRLVSPGDTDTQYF; DNA: TGTGCCAGCAGTGATCGGTTGGTGTCCCCCGGGGACACAGATACGCAGTATTTT; J: TRBJ2-3; D: -; V: TRBV25-1; size: -
CDR3: CATSDRGSGGYTF; DNA: TGTGCCACCAGTGATCGGGGGTCCGGGGGCTACACCTTC; J: TRBJ1-2; D: -; V: TRBV24-1; size: -
CDR3: CASSLALGTTYEQYF; DNA: TGTGCCAGCAGCTTGGCCCTGGGGACGACCTACGAGCAGTACTTC; J: TRBJ2-7; D: -; V: TRBV5-4; size: -
CDR3: CASSLNTGNTEAFF; DNA: TGTGCCAGCAGCTTGAACACCGGGAACACTGAAGCTTTCTTT; J: TRBJ1-1; D: -; V: TRBV7-3; size: -
CDR3: CASSSGQETQYF; DNA: TGTGCCAGCAGTTCAGGGCAAGAGACCCAGTACTTC; J: TRBJ2-5; D: -; V: TRBV9; size: -
CDR3: CASSKWGYGYTF; DNA: TGTGCCAGTAGTAAGTGGGGCTATGGCTACACCTTC; J: TRBJ1-2; D: -; V: TRBV19; size: -
CDR3: CASRPGQGGPSNQPQHF; DNA: TGTGCCAGCAGGCCGGGACAGGGGGGCCCTAGCAATCAGCCCCAGCATTTT; J: TRBJ1-5; D: TRBD1; V: TRBV2; size: -
CDR3: CASSQEVRGENSPLHF; DNA: TGCGCCAGCAGCCAAGAAGTCAGGGGGGAGAATTCACCCCTCCACTTT; J: TRBJ1-6; D: TRBD1; V: TRBV4-1; size: once
CDR3: CASSKEAGGVSQPQHF; DNA: TGTGCCAGCAGCAAAGAGGCGGGGGGGGTAAGTCAGCCCCAGCATTTT; J: TRBJ1-5; D: -; V: TRBV21-1; size: -
CDR3: CASSLVLGQFNGLFF; DNA: TGTGCCAGCAGCTTAGTGTTGGGCCAATTCAATGGGCTGTTCTTC; J: TRBJ2-1; D: -; V: TRBV7-9; size: few
CDR3: CASSFPSREQYF; DNA: TGTGCCAGCAGCTTCCCCAGTCGCGAGCAGTACTTC; J: TRBJ2-7; D: -; V: TRBV5-4; size: once
CDR3: CASSLRDTQYF; DNA: TGTGCCAGCAGCTTAAGGGATACGCAGTATTTT; J: TRBJ2-3; D: -; V: TRBV11-2; size: -
CDR3: CSLEDESASSGRFEQFF; DNA: TGCAGCCTCGAGGACGAATCAGCTTCTAGCGGGAGGTTCGAGCAGTTCTTC; J: TRBJ2-1; D: TRBD2; V: TRBV29-1; size: -
CDR3: CASSLRDGEKLFF; DNA: TGTGCTAGCAGCTTGAGGGATGGGGAAAAACTGTTTTTT; J: TRBJ1-4; D: -; V: TRBV7-7; size: few
CDR3: CASSHWARADTQYF; DNA: TGTGCCAGCAGTCATTGGGCCAGAGCAGATACGCAGTATTTT; J: TRBJ2-3; D: -; V: TRBV6-5; size: -